Below, 16 T cell receptor beta chains from the same sample are listed, as sequenced in a study of technical replicates of blood from a few donors. TCRdb keeps only in-frame clones here, not all; method: immunoSEQ multiplex PCR. This sample has approximately 84,000 clones, with 95% to 98% found just once. What was sequenced was T cells isolated from PBMCs. The receptor set was obtained from a human donor in good health.

J is TRBJ2-7 and V is TRBV30; perhaps TRBD2 as D (6 bases). The germline CDR1 and CDR2 sequences are GTSNPN and SVGIG (reference sequence). Trimming took 5 bases from V and 1 from J, leaving 9 bases between them. The CDR3 runs 12 residues. The CDR3 bases are TGTGCCTGGGAGGAGGGGTCCTACGAGCAGTACTTC. It is translated as CAWEEGSYEQYF.

The V gene is TRBV9, the J gene TRBJ2-5; 12 positions agree with TRBD2. Germline trimming cut 1 base from V and 5 bases from J; bases unmatched to any gene: 3. CDR1 and CDR2 from the germline V gene are SGDLS and YYNGEE. The CDR3 spans 15 residues. Here the CDR3 reads CASSVTGTSGETQYF. For the CDR3, the DNA is TGTGCCAGCAGCGTAACCGGGACTAGCGGGGAGACCCAGTACTTC.

This chain uses TRBV19 with TRBJ2-7; D gene unclear. Germline V lookup: CDR1 LNHDA, CDR2 SQIVND (reference sequence). V was trimmed by 4 bases and J by 0 bases, leaving 7 bases between them. The CDR3 contains 13 residues. CDR3 coding DNA: TGTGCCAGTAGTAGCGAGAGCTCCTACGAGCAGTACTTC. This sequence encodes CASSSESSYEQYF.

The J gene is TRBJ1-1, the V gene TRBV2, with TRBD1 as a possible D gene (6 bases). The V end lost 5 bases, the J end lost 7 bases, and 17 bases lay between the germline ends. The CDR3 has 14 residues. The V gene's germline CDR1 is SNHLY and CDR2 FYNNEI. The CDR3 nucleotides are TGTGCCAGCAGTTATGGGGGGGCACTCGTTGAAGCTTTCTTT. It yields the protein CASSYGGALVEAFF.

The chain uses TRBV9 and TRBJ2-7; TRBD1 agrees at 8 bases. V shed 3 bases and J 2 bases; nucleotides not matched to a gene: 7. The CDR3 is 15 amino acids. CDR1 and CDR2 from the germline V gene are SGDLS and YYNGEE. CDR3 nucleotides: TGTGCCAGCAGCGATGGGACAGGACGAGCCTACGAGCAGTACTTC. Protein: CASSDGTGRAYEQYF.

The V and J genes are TRBV28 and TRBJ2-2, with 11 positions matching TRBD1. CDR1 is MDHEN, CDR2 SYDVKM, per germline. After removal of 3 bases from V and 6 bases from J, the junction contained 9 bases not matched to a gene. This CDR3 has 17 residues. In nucleotides, the CDR3 is TGTGCCAGCAGTTTCTCCCCCGGGACAGGGGGATCCGGGGAGCTGTTTTTT. It codes for CASSFSPGTGGSGELFF.

J is TRBJ2-2 and V is TRBV18, with 8 positions matching TRBD2. Per the germline V gene, CDR1 is KGHSH and CDR2 is LQKENI. CDR3 length: 16 amino acids. V was pared by 1 base and J by 6 bases, with 7 bases of the junction left unmatched. The DNA of the CDR3 is TGTGCCAGCTCACCACTCTCGGCGGGAGGTGCCGGGGAGCTGTTTTTT. Protein sequence: CASSPLSAGGAGELFF.

This clone occurred once. The CDR3 coding sequence is TGCAGCGTTGAAGCCTCGGACAGGGAAGCCTACGAGCAGTACTTC. This gives the protein CSVEASDREAYEQYF. The rearrangement links TRBV29-1 to TRBJ2-7, with 8 bases identical to TRBD1. There are 15 residues in the CDR3. Per germline, CDR1 SQVTM and CDR2 ANQGSEA. Trimming cost V 1 base and J 2 bases; bases outside gene matches: 7.

The rearrangement joins TRBV10-1 to TRBJ2-3, with 15 bases that match TRBD2. The CDR3 runs 17 residues. Germline V gene sequence: CDR1 WNHNN, CDR2 SYGVQD (reference sequence). The junction had 7 bases not matched to a gene; V was cut back by 5 bases and J by 4 bases. CDR3 DNA: TGCGCCAGCAGTCTTGGACTAGCGGGAGGGCCCTCAGATACGCAGTATTTT. It yields the protein CASSLGLAGGPSDTQYF.

The rearrangement uses TRBV28 and TRBJ1-2; the match to TRBD1 covers 9 bases. Germline CDR1 MDHEN, CDR2 SYDVKM. The CDR3 runs 14 residues. V shed 5 bases, J shed 5 bases, and the junction held 6 bases outside the gene matches. CDR3: CASSPIGQGYGYTF. In DNA, the CDR3 is TGTGCCAGCAGTCCTATCGGACAGGGGTATGGCTACACCTTC.

This clone showed up just once. J is TRBJ2-2 and V is TRBV5-5, with a possible D match to TRBD1 (8 bases). The CDR3 sequence is 16 residues long. In germline, CDR1 is SGHKS, CDR2 YYEKEE (reference sequence). Trimming shortened V by 3 bases and J by 5 bases, and 17 bases separated the two germline ends. The CDR3 DNA reads as TGTGCCAGCAGCTCTCCAGACAGGGGACTAACCGGGGAGCTGTTTTTT. This encodes CASSSPDRGLTGELFF. The whole variable domain, filled in from reference TRBV5-5 and TRBJ2-2, reads DAGVTQSPTHLIKTRGQQVTLRCSPISGHKSVSWYQQVLGQGPQFIFQYYEKEERGRGNFPDRFSARQFPNYSSELNVNALLLGDSALYLCASSSPDRGLTGELFFGEGSRLTVL.

V is TRBV6-6 and J is TRBJ2-7, with TRBD2 matching 9 bases. The V gene's germline CDR1 is MNHNY and CDR2 SVGAGI (reference sequence). This CDR3 is built from 13 residues. CDR3 residues: CASSGGDSYEQYF. The DNA of the CDR3 is TGTGCTAGTAGCGGGGGCGACTCCTACGAGCAGTACTTC.

DNA for the CDR3: TGTGCCAGCAGCTTGGGTACGGGGGGCACTGAAGCTTTCTTT. Protein: CASSLGTGGTEAFF. The chain employs TRBV5-6 and TRBJ1-1, with D possibly TRBD1 on 5 matching bases. This CDR3 spans 14 amino acids. Trimming stripped 0 bases from V and 4 bases from J, with 10 bases between. CDR1 and CDR2 from the germline V gene are SGHDT and YYEEEE.

The chain recombines TRBV2 with TRBJ2-3; TRBD2 matches at 10 bases. The CDR3 consists of 14 residues. J gave up 6 bases and V 7 bases, and 7 bases lay outside the gene matches. CDR1 is SNHLY and CDR2 is FYNNEI in the germline V gene. CDR3 sequence reads: CASNTQGLADTQYF. The CDR3 DNA reads as TGTGCCAGCAACACCCAGGGACTAGCGGATACGCAGTATTTT.

This clone has only one observation. V gene TRBV6-1 combines with J gene TRBJ1-4; TRBD1 aligns across 7 bases. Trimming at V came to 8 bases and at J to 4 bases, leaving 10 bases not matched to a gene. Germline V lookup: CDR1 MNHNS, CDR2 SASEGT. The CDR3 is 15 amino acids. The DNA of the CDR3 is TGTGCCAGCGGGGGACAGCGGTTTTATAATGAAAAACTGTTTTTT. It specifies CASGGQRFYNEKLFF.

The chain is built from TRBV29-1 and TRBJ2-5, with a possible D match to TRBD2 (5 bases). The CDR3 runs to 12 residues. Germline V gives CDR1 SQVTM, CDR2 ANQGSEA. As DNA, the CDR3 is TGCGGACCTTCGAGCGGAAAAGAGACCCAGTACTTC. This codes for CGPSSGKETQYF.